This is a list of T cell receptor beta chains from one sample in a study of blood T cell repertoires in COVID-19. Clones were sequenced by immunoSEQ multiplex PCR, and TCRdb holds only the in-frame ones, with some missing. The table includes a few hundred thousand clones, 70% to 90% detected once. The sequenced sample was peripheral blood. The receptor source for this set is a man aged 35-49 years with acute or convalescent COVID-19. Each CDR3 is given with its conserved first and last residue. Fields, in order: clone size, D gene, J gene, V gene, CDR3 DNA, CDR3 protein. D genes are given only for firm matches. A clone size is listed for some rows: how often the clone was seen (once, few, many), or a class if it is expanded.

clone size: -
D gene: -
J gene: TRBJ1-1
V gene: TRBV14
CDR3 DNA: TGTGCCAGCAGCCGACTGATTAACACTGAAGCTTTCTTT
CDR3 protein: CASSRLINTEAFF

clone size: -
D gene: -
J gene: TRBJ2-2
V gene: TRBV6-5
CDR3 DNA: TGTGCCAGCAGTTATACAGGGTTGGGCACCGGGGAGCTGTTTTTT
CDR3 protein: CASSYTGLGTGELFF

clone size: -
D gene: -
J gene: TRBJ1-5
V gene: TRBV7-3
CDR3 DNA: TGTGCCAGCAGCTTAGGGGGGGGCCAGCCCCAGCATTTT
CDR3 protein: CASSLGGGQPQHF

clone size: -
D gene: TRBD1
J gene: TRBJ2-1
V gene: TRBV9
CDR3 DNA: TGTGCCAGCAGGGGACAGAGCTCCTACAATGAGCAGTTCTTC
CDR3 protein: CASRGQSSYNEQFF

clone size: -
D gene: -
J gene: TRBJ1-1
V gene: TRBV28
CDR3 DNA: TGTGCCAGCAGTTTATCTCCGGGTAACACTGAAGCTTTCTTT
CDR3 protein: CASSLSPGNTEAFF

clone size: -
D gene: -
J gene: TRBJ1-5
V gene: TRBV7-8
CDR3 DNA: TGTGCCAGCAGCTTAGGAGAGACAGTTTATCAGCCCCAGCATTTT
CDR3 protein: CASSLGETVYQPQHF

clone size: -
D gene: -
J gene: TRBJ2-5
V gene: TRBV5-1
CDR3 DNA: TGCGCCAGCAGCTTGGTTCCGACTAACTTTCGGTCGGAGACCCAGTACTTC
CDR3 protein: CASSLVPTNFRSETQYF

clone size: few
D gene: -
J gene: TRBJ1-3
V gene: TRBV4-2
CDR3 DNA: TGTGCCAGCAGCCAAGATGGGGGCTTGAACTCTGGAAACACCATATATTTT
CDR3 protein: CASSQDGGLNSGNTIYF

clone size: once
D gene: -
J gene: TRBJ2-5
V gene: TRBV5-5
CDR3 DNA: TGTGCCAGCAGCTTGATAATGGCGGGTCAAGAGACCCAGTACTTC
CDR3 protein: CASSLIMAGQETQYF

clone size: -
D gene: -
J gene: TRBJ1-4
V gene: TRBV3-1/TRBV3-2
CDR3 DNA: TGTGCCAGCAGCCCAGGGACATATAAACTGTTTTTT
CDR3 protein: CASSPGTYKLFF

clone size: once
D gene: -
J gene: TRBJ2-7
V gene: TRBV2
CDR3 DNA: TGTGCCAGCTCGTGGTCTACCTTCTACGAGCAGTACTTC
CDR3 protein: CASSWSTFYEQYF

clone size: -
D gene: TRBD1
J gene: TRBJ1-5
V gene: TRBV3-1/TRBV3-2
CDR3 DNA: TGTGCCAGCAGTCTTACGGGACAGATAAATCAGCCCCAGCATTTT
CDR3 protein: CASSLTGQINQPQHF

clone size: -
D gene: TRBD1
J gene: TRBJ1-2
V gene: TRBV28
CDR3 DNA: TGTGCCGTCAGGGACAGGTATTCCTATGGCTACACCTTC
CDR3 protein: CAVRDRYSYGYTF

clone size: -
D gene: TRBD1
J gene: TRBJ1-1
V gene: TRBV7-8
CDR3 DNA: TGTGCCAGCAGCTTAGCTGGGACAGGGGGCCTGAACACTGAAGCTTTCTTT
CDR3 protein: CASSLAGTGGLNTEAFF

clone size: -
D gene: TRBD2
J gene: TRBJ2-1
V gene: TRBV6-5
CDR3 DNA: TGTGCCAGCAGTCGGAGCGGGGTTTACAATGAGCAGTTCTTC
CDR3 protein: CASSRSGVYNEQFF

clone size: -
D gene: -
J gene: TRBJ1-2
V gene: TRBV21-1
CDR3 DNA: TGTGCCAGCAGCAAAGTAGGAGGGAAAGCCTATGGCTACACCTTC
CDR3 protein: CASSKVGGKAYGYTF

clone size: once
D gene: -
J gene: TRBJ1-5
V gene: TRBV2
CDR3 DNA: TGTGCCCGCGGGGGACTGGTTGAGAACCAGCCCCAGCATTTT
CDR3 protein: CARGGLVENQPQHF

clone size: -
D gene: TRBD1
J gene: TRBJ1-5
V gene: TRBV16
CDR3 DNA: TGTGCCAGCAGCCAATTCGGAGGACAGGGTCAGCCCCAGCATTTT
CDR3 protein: CASSQFGGQGQPQHF

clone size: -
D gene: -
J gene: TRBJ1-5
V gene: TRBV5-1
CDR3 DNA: TGCGCCAGCAGTCCCTCTAATAGCAATCAGCCCCAGCATTTT
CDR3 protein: CASSPSNSNQPQHF

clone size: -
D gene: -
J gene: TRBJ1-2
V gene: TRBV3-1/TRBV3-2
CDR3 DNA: TGTGCCAGCAGCCGGGGGAGGGATGGCTACACCTTC
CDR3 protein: CASSRGRDGYTF